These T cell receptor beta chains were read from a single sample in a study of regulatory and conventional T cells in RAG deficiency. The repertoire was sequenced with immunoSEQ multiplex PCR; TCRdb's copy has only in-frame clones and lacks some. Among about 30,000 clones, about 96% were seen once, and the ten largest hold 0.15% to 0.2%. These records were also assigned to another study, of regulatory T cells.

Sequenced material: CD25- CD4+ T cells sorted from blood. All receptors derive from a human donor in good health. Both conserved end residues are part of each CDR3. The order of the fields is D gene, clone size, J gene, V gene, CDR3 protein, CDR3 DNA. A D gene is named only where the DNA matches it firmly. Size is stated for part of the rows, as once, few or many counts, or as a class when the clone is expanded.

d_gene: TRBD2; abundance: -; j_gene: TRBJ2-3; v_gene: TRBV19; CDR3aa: CASSIGKRGDPTDTQYF; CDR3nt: TGTGCCAGTAGTATAGGCAAGCGGGGGGACCCCACAGATACGCAGTATTTT
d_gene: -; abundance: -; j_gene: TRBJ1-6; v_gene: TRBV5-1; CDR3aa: CASRDTGFYNSPLHF; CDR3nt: TGCGCCAGCCGCGATACAGGGTTCTATAATTCCCCCCTCCACTTT
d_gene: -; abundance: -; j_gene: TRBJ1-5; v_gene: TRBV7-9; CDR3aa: CASSKTTGPTGNQPQHF; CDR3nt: TGTGCCAGCAGCAAGACAACAGGGCCAACGGGCAATCAGCCCCAGCATTTT
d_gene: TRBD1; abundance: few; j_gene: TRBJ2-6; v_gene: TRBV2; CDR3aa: CASSDLTTGNANVLTF; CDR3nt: TGTGCCAGCAGTGACCTGACGACAGGGAACGCCAACGTCCTGACTTTC
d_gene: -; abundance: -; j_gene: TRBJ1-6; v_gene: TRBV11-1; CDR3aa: CASSFAQLNSPLHF; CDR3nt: TGTGCCAGCAGCTTTGCACAGTTAAATTCACCCCTCCACTTT
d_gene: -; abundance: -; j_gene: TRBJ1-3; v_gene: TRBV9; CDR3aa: CASSAGYTGTGNTIYF; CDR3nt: TGTGCCAGCAGCGCCGGGTACACAGGGACTGGAAACACCATATATTTT
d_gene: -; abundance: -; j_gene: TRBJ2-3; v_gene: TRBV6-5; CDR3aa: CASSYQDGGATDTQYF; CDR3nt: TGTGCCAGCAGTTACCAGGACGGGGGAGCCACAGATACGCAGTATTTT
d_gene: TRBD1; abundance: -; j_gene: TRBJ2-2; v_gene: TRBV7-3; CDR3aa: CASSPTGGAGELFF; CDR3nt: TGTGCCAGCAGTCCCACAGGGGGAGCCGGGGAGCTGTTTTTT
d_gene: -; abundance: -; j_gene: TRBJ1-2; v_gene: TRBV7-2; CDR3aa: CASRGTDPTVYGYTF; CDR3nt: TGTGCCAGCCGGGGGACGGACCCTACGGTCTATGGCTACACCTTC
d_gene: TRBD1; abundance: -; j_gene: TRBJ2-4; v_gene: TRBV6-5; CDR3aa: CASSYDRGAKNIQYF; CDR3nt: TGTGCCAGCAGTTACGACAGGGGAGCCAAAAACATTCAGTACTTC
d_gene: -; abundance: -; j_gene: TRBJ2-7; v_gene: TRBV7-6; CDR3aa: CASSQGGAYEQYF; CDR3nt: TGTGCCAGCAGCCAAGGGGGGGCCTACGAGCAGTACTTC
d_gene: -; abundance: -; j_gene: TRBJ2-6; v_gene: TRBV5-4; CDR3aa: CASSLGRILSGANVLTF; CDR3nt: TGTGCCAGCAGCTTGGGCAGGATCCTCTCTGGGGCCAACGTCCTGACTTTC
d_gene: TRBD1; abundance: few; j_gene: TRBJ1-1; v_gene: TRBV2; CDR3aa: CASRAQGAATEAFF; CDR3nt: TGTGCCAGCAGGGCCCAGGGGGCGGCCACTGAAGCTTTCTTT
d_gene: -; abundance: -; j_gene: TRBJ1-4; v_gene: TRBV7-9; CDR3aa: CASSEGTTRKLFF; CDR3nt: TGTGCCAGCAGCGAGGGGACAACGCGGAAACTGTTTTTT
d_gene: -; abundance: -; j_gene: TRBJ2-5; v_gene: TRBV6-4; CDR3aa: CASSDTAGVAQETQYF; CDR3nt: TGTGCCAGCAGTGACACCGCAGGGGTGGCGCAAGAGACCCAGTACTTC
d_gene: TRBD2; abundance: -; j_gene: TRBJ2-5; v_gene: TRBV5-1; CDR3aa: CASSPGLAEETQYF; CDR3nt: TGCGCCAGCAGCCCTGGACTAGCGGAAGAGACCCAGTACTTC
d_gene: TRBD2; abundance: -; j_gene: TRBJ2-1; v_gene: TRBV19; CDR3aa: CASSAVAGAHNEQFF; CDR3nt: TGTGCCAGTAGTGCAGTAGCGGGGGCCCACAATGAGCAGTTCTTC
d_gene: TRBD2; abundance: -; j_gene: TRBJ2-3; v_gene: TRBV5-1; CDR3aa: CASTSGVSTDTQYF; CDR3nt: TGCGCCAGTACTAGCGGGGTTAGCACAGATACGCAGTATTTT
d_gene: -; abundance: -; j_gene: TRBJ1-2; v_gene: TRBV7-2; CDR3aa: CASSLARASYYGYTF; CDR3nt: TGTGCCAGCAGCTTAGCCAGGGCAAGTTACTATGGCTACACCTTC
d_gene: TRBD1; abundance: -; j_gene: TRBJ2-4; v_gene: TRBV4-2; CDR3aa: CASSLDRDRKNIQYF; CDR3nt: TGTGCCAGCAGCCTCGACCGGGACAGAAAAAACATTCAGTACTTC
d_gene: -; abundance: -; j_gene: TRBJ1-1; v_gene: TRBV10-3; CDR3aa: CAISALAPGTEAFF; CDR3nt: TGTGCCATCAGTGCCCTTGCCCCAGGCACTGAAGCTTTCTTT
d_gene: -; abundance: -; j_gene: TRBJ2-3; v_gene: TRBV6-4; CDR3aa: CASSDYAGPSTDTQYF; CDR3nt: TGTGCCAGCAGTGACTACGCGGGGCCTAGCACAGATACGCAGTATTTT
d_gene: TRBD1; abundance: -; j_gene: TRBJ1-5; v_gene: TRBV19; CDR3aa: CASSTGQGYQPQHF; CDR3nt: TGTGCCAGTAGTACGGGACAGGGGTATCAGCCCCAGCATTTT
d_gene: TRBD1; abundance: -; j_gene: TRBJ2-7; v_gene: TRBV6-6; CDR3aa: CASSDSDRGAPHEQYF; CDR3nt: TGTGCCAGCAGCGACTCCGACAGGGGGGCCCCCCACGAGCAGTACTTC
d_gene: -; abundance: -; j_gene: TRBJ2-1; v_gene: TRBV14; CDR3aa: CASSPGILLIPNEQFF; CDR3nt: TGTGCCAGCAGCCCCGGGATCCTCCTAATTCCCAATGAGCAGTTCTTC
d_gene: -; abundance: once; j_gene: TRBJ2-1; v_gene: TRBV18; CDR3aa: CASSPQSSYNEQFF; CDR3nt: TGTGCCAGCTCACCACAGAGCTCCTACAATGAGCAGTTCTTC
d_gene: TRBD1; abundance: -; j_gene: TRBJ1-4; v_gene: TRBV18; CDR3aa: CASSPGQGRTGEKLFF; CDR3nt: TGTGCCAGCTCGCCGGGACAGGGAAGGACTGGGGAAAAACTGTTTTTT
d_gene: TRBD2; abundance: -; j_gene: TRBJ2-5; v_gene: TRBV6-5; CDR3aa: CASSYPRGGTQYF; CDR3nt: TGTGCCAGCAGTTACCCCCGGGGGGGAACCCAGTACTTC
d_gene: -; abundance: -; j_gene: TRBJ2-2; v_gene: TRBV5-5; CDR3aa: CASRLQGRDRELFF; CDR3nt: TGTGCCAGCAGGTTACAGGGTAGGGACCGGGAGCTGTTTTTT
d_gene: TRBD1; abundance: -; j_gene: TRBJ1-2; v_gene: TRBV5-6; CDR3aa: CASSLFNRQGASTF; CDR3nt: TGTGCCAGCAGCTTGTTTAACCGGCAGGGGGCGTCCACCTTC
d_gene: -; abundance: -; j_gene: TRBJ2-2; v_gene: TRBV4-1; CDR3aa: CASSPRDFSTGELFF; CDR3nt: TGCGCCAGCAGCCCACGGGACTTCAGCACCGGGGAGCTGTTTTTT
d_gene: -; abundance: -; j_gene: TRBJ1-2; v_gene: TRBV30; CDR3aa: CAWSGEGNYGYTF; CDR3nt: TGTGCCTGGAGTGGGGAGGGTAACTATGGCTACACCTTC
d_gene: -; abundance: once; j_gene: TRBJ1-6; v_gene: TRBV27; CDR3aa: CASSSHYDSPSSYNSPLHF; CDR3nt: TGTGCCAGCAGTTCCCATTACGACAGTCCCAGCTCCTATAATTCCCCCCTCCACTTT
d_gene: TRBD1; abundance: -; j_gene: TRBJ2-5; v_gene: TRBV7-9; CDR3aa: CASSSTGWGETQYF; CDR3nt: TGTGCCAGCAGCTCGACAGGGTGGGGAGAGACCCAGTACTTC
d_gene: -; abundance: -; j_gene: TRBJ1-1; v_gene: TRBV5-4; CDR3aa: CASSFSAALNTEAFF; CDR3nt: TGTGCCAGCAGCTTTAGTGCAGCGTTGAACACTGAAGCTTTCTTT
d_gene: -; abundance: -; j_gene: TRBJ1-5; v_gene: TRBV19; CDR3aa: CASSAWRDSNQPQHF; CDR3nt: TGTGCCAGTAGTGCTTGGAGGGATAGCAATCAGCCCCAGCATTTT
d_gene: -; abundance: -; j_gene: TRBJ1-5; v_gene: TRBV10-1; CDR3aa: CASSEAGWPQHF; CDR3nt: TGCGCCAGCAGTGAGGCCGGTTGGCCCCAGCATTTT
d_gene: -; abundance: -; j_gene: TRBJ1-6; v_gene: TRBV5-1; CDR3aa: CASSLGREAWGSPLHF; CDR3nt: TGCGCCAGCAGCTTGGGCCGGGAGGCTTGGGGTTCACCCCTCCACTTT
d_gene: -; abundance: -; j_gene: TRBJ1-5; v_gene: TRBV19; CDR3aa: CASSLRRESNQPQHF; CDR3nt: TGTGCCAGTAGTTTGAGAAGGGAGAGCAATCAGCCCCAGCATTTT
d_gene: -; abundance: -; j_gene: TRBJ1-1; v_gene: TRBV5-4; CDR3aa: CASSSREDPEAFF; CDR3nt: TGTGCCAGCAGCTCCAGGGAGGATCCTGAAGCTTTCTTT
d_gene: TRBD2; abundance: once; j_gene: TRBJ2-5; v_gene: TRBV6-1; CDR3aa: CASSEGLVVGGGETQYF; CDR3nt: TGTGCCAGCAGTGAAGGCTTAGTAGTGGGGGGGGGAGAGACCCAGTACTTC
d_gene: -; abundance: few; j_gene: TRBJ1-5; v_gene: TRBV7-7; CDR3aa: CASSLGGGNQPQHF; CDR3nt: TGTGCTAGCAGCCTGGGAGGGGGAAATCAGCCCCAGCATTTT
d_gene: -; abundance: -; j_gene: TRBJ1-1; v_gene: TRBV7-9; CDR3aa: CASSLAQLDTEAFF; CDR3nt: TGTGCCAGCAGCTTAGCACAATTGGACACTGAAGCTTTCTTT
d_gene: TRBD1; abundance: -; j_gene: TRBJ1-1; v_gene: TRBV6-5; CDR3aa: CASSWDRDTEAFF; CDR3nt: TGTGCCAGCAGTTGGGACAGGGACACTGAAGCTTTCTTT
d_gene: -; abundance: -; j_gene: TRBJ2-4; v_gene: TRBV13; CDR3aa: CASSLLRQSLAKNIQYF; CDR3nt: TGTGCCAGCAGCTTACTTCGACAGTCCCTAGCCAAAAACATTCAGTACTTC
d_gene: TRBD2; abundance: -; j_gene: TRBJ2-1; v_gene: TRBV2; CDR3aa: CASTLEAGRSPRQFF; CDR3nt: TGTGCCAGCACCTTAGAAGCGGGGAGGTCTCCCCGTCAGTTCTTC
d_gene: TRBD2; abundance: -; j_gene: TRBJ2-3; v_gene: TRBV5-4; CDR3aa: CASSASGGSTDTQYF; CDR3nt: TGTGCCAGCAGCGCGAGCGGGGGCAGCACAGATACGCAGTATTTT
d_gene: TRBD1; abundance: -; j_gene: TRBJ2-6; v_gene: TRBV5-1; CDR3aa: CASSLTPTGVSGANVLTF; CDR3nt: TGCGCCAGCAGCTTAACTCCCACAGGGGTGTCTGGGGCCAACGTCCTGACTTTC
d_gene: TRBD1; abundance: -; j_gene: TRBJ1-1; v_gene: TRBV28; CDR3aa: CASSLLGTDNTEAFF; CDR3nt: TGTGCCAGCAGTTTATTGGGGACAGATAACACTGAAGCTTTCTTT
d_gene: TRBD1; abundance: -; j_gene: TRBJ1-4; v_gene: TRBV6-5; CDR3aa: CASSFLSGGGNEKLFF; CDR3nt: TGTGCCAGCAGTTTTCTTTCAGGGGGCGGTAATGAAAAACTGTTTTTT
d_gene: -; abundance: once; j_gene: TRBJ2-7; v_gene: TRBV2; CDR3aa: CASSESLGWSYEQYF; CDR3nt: TGTGCCAGCAGTGAGAGTCTAGGTTGGTCCTACGAGCAGTACTTC
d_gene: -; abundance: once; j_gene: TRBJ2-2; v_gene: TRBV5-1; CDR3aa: CASSLGSSTGELFF; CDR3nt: TGCGCCAGCAGCTTGGGTTCCTCCACCGGGGAGCTGTTTTTT
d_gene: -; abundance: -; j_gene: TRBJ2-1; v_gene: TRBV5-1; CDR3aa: CASSLQGIDRSEQFF; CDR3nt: TGCGCCAGCAGCTTGCAGGGGATAGATCGAAGTGAGCAGTTCTTC
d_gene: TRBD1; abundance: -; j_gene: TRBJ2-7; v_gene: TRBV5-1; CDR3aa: CASSLAGFRDRAHEQYF; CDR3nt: TGCGCCAGCAGCTTGGCCGGTTTCCGGGACAGGGCTCACGAGCAGTACTTC
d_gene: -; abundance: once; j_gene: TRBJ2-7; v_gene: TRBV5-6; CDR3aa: CASSSGKRASYEQYF; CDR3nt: TGTGCCAGCAGCTCGGGGAAAAGGGCATCCTACGAGCAGTACTTC
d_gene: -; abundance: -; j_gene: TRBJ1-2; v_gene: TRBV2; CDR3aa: CASIGVTNYGYTF; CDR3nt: TGTGCCAGCATCGGGGTAACTAACTATGGCTACACCTTC
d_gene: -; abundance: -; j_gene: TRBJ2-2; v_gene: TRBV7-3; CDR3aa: CASSLTSRPNTGELFF; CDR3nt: TGTGCCAGCAGCTTAACGTCCAGGCCGAACACCGGGGAGCTGTTTTTT
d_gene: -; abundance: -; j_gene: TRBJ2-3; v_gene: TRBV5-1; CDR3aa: CASSLRSSTDTQYF; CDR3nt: TGCGCCAGCAGCTTGAGAAGCAGCACAGATACGCAGTATTTT
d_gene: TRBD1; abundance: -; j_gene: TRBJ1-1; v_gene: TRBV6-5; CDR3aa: CAGSYGRGQRLTEAFF; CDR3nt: TGTGCCGGCAGTTACGGCAGGGGGCAACGATTGACTGAAGCTTTCTTT